These 26 T cell receptor beta chains originate from one sample sequenced in a study of OX40 agonist ivuxolimab in advanced cancers. Using immunoSEQ multiplex PCR, the repertoire was profiled, and TCRdb retains in-frame clones only, with some absent. The sample yields fewer than 85,000 clones, 86% seen once. The source material was CD4+ or CD8+ T cells sorted from blood, sampled in a trial of the OX40 agonist ivuxolimab. Receptors were obtained from an adult with an advanced solid tumor such as melanoma, head and neck, liver or kidney cancer.

The gene calls are TRBV7-2 and TRBJ1-5, with D possibly TRBD1 on 6 matching bases. Trimming took off 1 base at V and 2 bases at J, with 9 bases between the two ends. The CDR3 has 15 residues. Per the germline V gene, CDR1 is SGHTA and CDR2 is FQGNSA. CDR3 sequence reads: CASSLGGARNQPQHF. The CDR3 coding sequence is TGTGCCAGCAGCTTAGGGGGGGCTCGCAATCAGCCCCAGCATTTT. Drawing the rest from reference TRBV7-2 and TRBJ1-5, the complete variable domain is GAGVSQSPSNKVTEKGKDVELRCDPISGHTALYWYRQSLGQGLEFLIYFQGNSAPDKSGLPSDRFSAERTGGSVSTLTIQRTQQEDSAVYLCASSLGGARNQPQHFGDGTRLSIL.

This chain connects TRBV30 to TRBJ2-7, with 11 bases lining up with TRBD2. The CDR3 consists of 13 residues. Germline CDR1 is GTSNPN and CDR2 is SVGIG (reference sequence). Trimming removed 3 bases from V and 4 bases from J; junction bases left unmatched: 2. The CDR3 reads CAWSRTSGYEQYF. The DNA for the CDR3 is TGTGCCTGGAGCCGGACTAGCGGGTACGAGCAGTACTTC.

The chain is built from TRBV28 and TRBJ2-7; D assignment may be TRBD1 or TRBD2 (5 bases each). Trimming took off 6 bases at V and 3 bases at J, with 15 bases between the two ends. The CDR3 runs to 14 residues. CDR1 MDHEN and CDR2 SYDVKM come from the germline V gene. For the CDR3, the DNA is TGTGCCAGCAGGGGGGTAACCCTTGGCTACGAGCAGTACTTC. Encoded protein: CASRGVTLGYEQYF.

CDR3 region: CASSLPGTGDHEQYF. CDR3 DNA sequence: TGTGCCAGCAGTCTCCCCGGGACAGGGGACCACGAGCAGTACTTC. The V and J genes are TRBV28 and TRBJ2-7; 10 bases are shared with TRBD1. V lost 5 bases, J lost 5 bases, and 9 bases stayed unmatched. This CDR3 is 15 amino acids long. Germline assignment: CDR1 MDHEN and CDR2 SYDVKM.

This sequence joins TRBV28 and TRBJ2-4; D is undetermined. Germline V lookup: CDR1 MDHEN, CDR2 SYDVKM. V lost 4 bases and J 2 bases, leaving 6 bases between the germline ends. The CDR3 has 13 amino acids. For the CDR3, the DNA is TGTGCCAGCAGTTGGTCCTCCAAAAACATTCAGTACTTC. This sequence encodes CASSWSSKNIQYF.

This clone was seen a few times. V is TRBV6-6 and J is TRBJ1-5; the D gene is possibly TRBD1 (5 bases). CDR1 is MNHNY, CDR2 SVGAGI, per germline (reference sequence). The CDR3 covers 15 residues. Trimming cost V 5 bases and J 6 bases, with 17 bases left between them. This chain's CDR3 is CASSPGTGGSQPQHF. The CDR3 DNA reads as TGTGCCAGCAGTCCCGGGACCGGGGGGAGTCAGCCCCAGCATTTT.

The V and J genes are TRBV9 and TRBJ2-7, with TRBD1 matching over 10 bases. The V gene's germline CDR1 is SGDLS and CDR2 YYNGEE. The CDR3 is made up of 14 amino acids. With 0 bases clipped from V and 6 bases from J, the junction kept 3 bases outside the gene matches. The CDR3 loop is CASSVEDRGGEQYF. The CDR3 DNA sequence: TGTGCCAGCAGCGTAGAGGACAGGGGGGGCGAGCAGTACTTC.

CDR3 sequence: CATSRELGTGQLYEQYF. Here the CDR3 DNA reads TGTGCCACCAGCAGAGAGTTAGGTACGGGGCAACTCTACGAGCAGTACTTC. The chain joins TRBV15 to TRBJ2-7, with D perhaps given as TRBD1 or TRBD2 (5 bases each). V gave up 0 bases and J gave up 3 bases, with 18 bases separating them. The V gene's germline CDR1 is LNHNV and CDR2 YYDKDF (reference sequence). This CDR3 comprises 17 residues.

V and J are TRBV19 and TRBJ2-1; D is perhaps TRBD1 or TRBD2 (5 bases each). CDR3 length equals 16 residues. Germline V gene data show CDR1 as LNHDA and CDR2 as SQIVND (reference sequence). Trimming stripped 10 bases from V and 0 bases from J, with 19 bases between. The CDR3 loop is CATAPRGGSSYNEQFF. In DNA, the CDR3 is TGTGCCACCGCCCCGCGTGGGGGTAGCTCCTACAATGAGCAGTTCTTC. Full variable domain (outside the CDR3, taken from reference TRBV19 and TRBJ2-1): DGGITQSPKYLFRKEGQNVTLSCEQNLNHDAMYWYRQDPGQGLRLIYYSQIVNDFQKGDIAEGYSVSREKKESFPLTVTSAQKNPTAFYLCATAPRGGSSYNEQFFGPGTRLTVL.

The chain couples TRBV19 to TRBJ1-5, with D unresolved. Germline assignment: CDR1 LNHDA and CDR2 SQIVND (reference sequence). CDR3 length: 13 amino acids. Trimming took off 2 bases at V and 4 bases at J, with 6 bases between the two ends. CDR3 bases: TGTGCCAGTAGTATAATCCTAAATCAGCCCCAGCATTTT. As protein: CASSIILNQPQHF.

The CDR3 spells CASSFPGGRVNEQFF. The CDR3 DNA reads TGTGCCAGCAGCTTCCCGGGGGGCCGAGTCAATGAGCAGTTCTTC. V gene TRBV5-5 combines with J gene TRBJ2-1, with a tentative D call TRBD2 (7 bases). CDR3 length equals 15 residues. The V end lost 2 bases, the J end lost 6 bases, and 15 bases lay between the germline ends. Germline V lookup: CDR1 SGHKS, CDR2 YYEKEE (reference sequence).

The rearrangement joins TRBV30 to TRBJ2-7, with D maybe TRBD2 (7 bases). The V gene lost 5 bases and the J gene lost 7 bases, with 18 bases spanning the gap. The CDR3 runs to 13 residues. The germline CDR1 and CDR2 sequences are GTSNPN and SVGIG (reference sequence). The CDR3: CAWSLRGAREQYF. CDR3 in DNA: TGTGCCTGGTCACTCCGGGGGGCCCGAGAGCAGTACTTC.

There are a few counts of this clone. The J gene is TRBJ1-3, the V gene TRBV19; D might be TRBD1 (6 bases). The CDR3 runs 14 residues. CDR1 LNHDA and CDR2 SQIVND come from the germline V gene (reference sequence). Deletions cut 3 bases from V and 4 bases from J, with 10 bases between. Here the CDR3 DNA reads TGTGCCAGTAGTATCACAGGGAGCGGAAACACCATATATTTT. Translated: CASSITGSGNTIYF.

In this sample, this clone turned up a few times. For the CDR3, the DNA is TGTGCCAGCAGTACAGGGGTATGGGGCTACACCTTC. Translation gives CASSTGVWGYTF. The gene calls are TRBV28 and TRBJ1-2; 7 bases fit TRBD1. The ends lost 5 bases at V and 8 bases at J; junction bases unmatched: 5. Germline CDR1 reads MDHEN; CDR2 reads SYDVKM. The length of the CDR3 is 12 residues.

This clone was recorded a few times. This chain's CDR3 is CSVEQGTTEAFF. The CDR3 DNA is TGCAGCGTTGAACAGGGGACGACTGAAGCTTTCTTT. This chain links TRBV29-1 with TRBJ1-1; tentative D call: TRBD1 (6 bases). Germline V gene sequence: CDR1 SQVTM, CDR2 ANQGSEA. The V end lost 2 bases, the J end lost 5 bases, and 9 bases lay between the germline ends. The CDR3 extends over 12 amino acids.

This chain links TRBV10-3 with TRBJ2-1; D is possibly TRBD1 or TRBD2 (5 bases each). Germline CDR1 reads ENHRY; CDR2 reads SYGVKD. This CDR3 comprises 16 residues. Trimming pared 6 bases from V and 6 bases from J, leaving 21 bases between. Written as DNA, the CDR3 is TGTGCCATCAGCACCCTCGATATGGGGGTAAGCAATGAGCAGTTCTTC. Translating gives CAISTLDMGVSNEQFF.

The CDR3 protein is CASSLAQGQGNTIYF. As DNA, the CDR3 is TGTGCCAGCAGCTTAGCCCAGGGACAAGGAAACACCATATATTTT. V gene TRBV11-2 combines with J gene TRBJ1-3; possible D gene TRBD1, 6 bases. Trimming removed 1 base at V and 4 bases at J, with 11 bases between. Germline CDR1 reads SGHAT; CDR2 reads FQNNGV. CDR3 length: 15 amino acids.

CDR3 DNA sequence: TGTGCCAGCAGTTTTCGACAGGGGGTAGGGCAGCCCCAGCATTTT. Amino acids: CASSFRQGVGQPQHF. The genes are TRBV28 and TRBJ1-5; 9 bases map to TRBD1. The J segment lost 7 bases and the V segment lost 3 bases, leaving 7 bases of the junction unmatched. The germline V gene has CDR1 MDHEN and CDR2 SYDVKM. This CDR3 has 15 residues.

The CDR3: CASSDLGGVIDTQYF. Written as DNA, the CDR3 is TGTGCCAGCAGTGACCTGGGGGGGGTCATAGATACGCAGTATTTT. The gene calls are TRBV28 and TRBJ2-3; 7 bases agree with TRBD2. The V and J ends lost 5 bases and 5 bases, in that order; junction bases with no gene match: 10. Germline V lookup: CDR1 MDHEN, CDR2 SYDVKM. The CDR3 is 15 residues long.

The chain couples TRBV19 to TRBJ2-2, with 10 bases fitting TRBD1. CDR1 and CDR2 (germline): LNHDA, SQIVND (reference sequence). V trimming: 9 bases; J trimming: 5 bases; junction bases outside the gene matches: 6. The length of the CDR3 is 14 residues. CDR3 region: CASRQGAQTGELFF. CDR3 DNA: TGTGCCAGCCGACAGGGGGCGCAAACCGGGGAGCTGTTTTTT.

This chain links TRBV7-9 with TRBJ2-1; D is possibly TRBD1 or TRBD2 (5 bases each). Deletions cut 4 bases from V and 7 bases from J, with 20 bases between. Germline V CDR1 and CDR2: SEHNR, FQNEAQ (reference sequence). CDR3 length equals 16 residues. The CDR3 is CASSSGRSISRNEQFF. The DNA for the CDR3 is TGTGCCAGCAGCTCGGGACGGTCGATCTCTAGGAATGAGCAGTTCTTC. The entire variable domain, with the rest obtained from reference TRBV7-9 and TRBJ2-1, is as follows: DTGVSQNPRHKITKRGQNVTFRCDPISEHNRLYWYRQTLGQGPEFLTYFQNEAQLEKSRLLSDRFSAERPKGSFSTLEIQRTEQGDSAMYLCASSSGRSISRNEQFFGPGTRLTVL.

The chain has TRBV10-1 and TRBJ1-1; D not certain. The CDR3 is made up of 13 amino acids. V was shortened by 2 bases and J by 3 bases, with 7 bases between the two germline ends. Germline V gene sequence: CDR1 WNHNN, CDR2 SYGVQD (reference sequence). CDR3 in DNA: TGCGCCAGCAGTGAGAGTGGGGACACTGAAGCTTTCTTT. Its protein product is CASSESGDTEAFF.

V gene TRBV5-4 combines with J gene TRBJ2-1, with TRBD1 matching 8 bases. The CDR3 has 15 amino acids. Per the germline V gene, CDR1 is SGHNT and CDR2 is YYREEE (reference sequence). V shed 2 bases, J shed 4 bases, and the junction held 5 bases outside the gene matches. The CDR3 DNA follows: TGTGCCAGCAGCTTAGGGACAGGCCAGTACAATGAGCAGTTCTTC. This sequence encodes CASSLGTGQYNEQFF.

V is TRBV29-1 and J is TRBJ1-2; D unclear. CDR1 and CDR2 (germline): SQVTM, ANQGSEA. V gave up 7 bases and J gave up 1 base, with 10 bases separating them. The CDR3 has 12 residues. The CDR3 loop reads CSAPGLNYGYTF. As DNA, the CDR3 is TGCAGCGCCCCGGGTCTTAACTATGGCTACACCTTC. Looking up the rest from reference TRBV29-1 and TRBJ1-2 gives the full variable domain: SAVISQKPSRDICQRGTSLTIQCQVDSQVTMMFWYRQQPGQSLTLIATANQGSEATYESGFVIDKFPISRPNLTFSTLTVSNMSPEDSSIYLCSAPGLNYGYTFGSGTRLTVV.

The genes are TRBV2 and TRBJ2-7; 9 bases agree with TRBD1. The CDR3 length is 13 residues. CDR1 SNHLY and CDR2 FYNNEI come from the germline V gene. The ends lost 8 bases at V and 6 bases at J; junction bases unmatched: 8. This CDR3 is CASEDRGFAEQYF. The CDR3 coding sequence is TGTGCCAGCGAAGACAGGGGGTTTGCCGAGCAGTACTTC.

This sequence joins TRBV6-1 and TRBJ1-2; 8 bases align to TRBD1. This CDR3 spans 16 amino acids. V lost 4 bases and J lost 4; bases outside the gene matches: 11. Per the germline V gene, CDR1 is MNHNS and CDR2 is SASEGT. The CDR3 is CASSVRQGKFGYGYTF. For the CDR3, the DNA is TGTGCCAGCAGTGTTAGACAGGGGAAGTTTGGCTATGGCTACACCTTC.